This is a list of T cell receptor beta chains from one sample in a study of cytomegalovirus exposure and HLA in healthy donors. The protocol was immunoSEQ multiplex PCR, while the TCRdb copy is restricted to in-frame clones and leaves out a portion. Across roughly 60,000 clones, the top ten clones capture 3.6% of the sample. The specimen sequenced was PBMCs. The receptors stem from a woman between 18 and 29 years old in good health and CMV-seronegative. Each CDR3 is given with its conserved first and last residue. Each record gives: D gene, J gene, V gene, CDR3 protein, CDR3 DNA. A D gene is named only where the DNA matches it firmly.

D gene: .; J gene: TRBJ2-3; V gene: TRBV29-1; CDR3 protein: CSVVGPTQYF; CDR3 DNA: TGCAGCGTCGTGGGCCCAACGCAGTATTTT
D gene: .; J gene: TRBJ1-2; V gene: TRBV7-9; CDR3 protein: CASSLELNYTF; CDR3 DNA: TGTGCCAGCAGCTTAGAGCTTAACTACACCTTC
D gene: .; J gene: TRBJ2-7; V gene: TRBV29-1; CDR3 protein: CSVEVREPTYEQYF; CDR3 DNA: TGCAGCGTTGAAGTGCGGGAACCTACCTACGAGCAGTACTTC
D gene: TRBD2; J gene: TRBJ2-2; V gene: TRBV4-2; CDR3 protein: CASSLGTSSTGELFF; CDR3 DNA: TGTGCCAGCAGCCTGGGGACTAGCTCCACCGGGGAGCTGTTTTTT
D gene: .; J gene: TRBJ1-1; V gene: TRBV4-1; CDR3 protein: CASSPRDWNTEAFF; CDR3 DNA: TGCGCCAGCAGCCCCCGCGATTGGAACACTGAAGCTTTCTTT
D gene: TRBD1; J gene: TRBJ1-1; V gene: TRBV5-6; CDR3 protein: CASTTETGVGTEAFF; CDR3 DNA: TGTGCCAGCACTACGGAGACAGGGGTGGGCACTGAAGCTTTCTTT
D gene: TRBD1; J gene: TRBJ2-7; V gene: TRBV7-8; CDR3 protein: CASSLGQGMDEQYF; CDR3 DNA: TGTGCCAGCAGTCTCGGACAGGGGATGGACGAGCAGTACTTC
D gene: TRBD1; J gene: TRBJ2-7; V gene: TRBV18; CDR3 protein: CASSATGGGSYEQYF; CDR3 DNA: TGTGCCAGCTCAGCTACAGGGGGCGGATCCTACGAGCAGTACTTC
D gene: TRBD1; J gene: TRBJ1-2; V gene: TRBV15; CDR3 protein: CATSTGQGPYGYTF; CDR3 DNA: TGTGCCACCAGCACAGGACAGGGGCCCTATGGCTACACCTTC
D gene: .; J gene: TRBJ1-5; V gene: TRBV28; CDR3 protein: CASSLGADFNQPQHF; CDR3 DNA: TGTGCCAGCAGTTTGGGGGCGGATTTCAATCAGCCCCAGCATTTT
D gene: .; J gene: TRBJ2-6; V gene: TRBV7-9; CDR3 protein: CASTLQAPGANVLTF; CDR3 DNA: TGTGCCAGCACCTTACAAGCCCCTGGGGCCAACGTCCTGACTTTC
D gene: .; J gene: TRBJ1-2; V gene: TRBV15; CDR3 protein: CATSREGDLLGYTF; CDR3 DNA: TGTGCCACCAGCAGAGAGGGGGACTTACTCGGCTACACCTTC
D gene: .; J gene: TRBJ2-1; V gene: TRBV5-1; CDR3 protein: CASSLALRQRFSYNEQFF; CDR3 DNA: TGCGCCAGCAGCTTGGCCCTGAGACAGAGATTCTCCTACAATGAGCAGTTCTTC
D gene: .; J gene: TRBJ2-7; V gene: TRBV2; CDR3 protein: CASRGGLWGGSEQYF; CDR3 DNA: TGTGCCAGCAGGGGTGGACTCTGGGGGGGCAGCGAGCAGTACTTC
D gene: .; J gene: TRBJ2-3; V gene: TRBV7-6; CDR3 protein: CASSFQSGWDTQYF; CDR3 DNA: TGTGCCAGCAGCTTCCAGTCGGGGTGGGATACGCAGTATTTT
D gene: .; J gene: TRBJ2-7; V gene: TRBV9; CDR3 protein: CASSSVDLSYEQYF; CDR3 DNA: TGTGCCAGCAGCTCGGTCGATTTAAGCTACGAGCAGTACTTC
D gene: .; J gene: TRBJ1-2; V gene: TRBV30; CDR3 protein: CAWRNFWEGSYGYTF; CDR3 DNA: TGTGCCTGGAGGAATTTTTGGGAGGGGAGCTATGGCTACACCTTC
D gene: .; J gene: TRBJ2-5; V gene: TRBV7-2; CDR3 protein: CASSLEYSLGETQYF; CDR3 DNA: TGTGCCAGCAGCTTAGAGTACTCGCTCGGGGAGACCCAGTACTTC
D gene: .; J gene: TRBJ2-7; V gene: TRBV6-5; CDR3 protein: CASSYTVAYEQYF; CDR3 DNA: TGTGCCAGCAGTTACACGGTTGCCTACGAGCAGTACTTC
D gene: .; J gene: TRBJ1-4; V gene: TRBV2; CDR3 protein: CASSEAAGREKLFF; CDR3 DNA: TGTGCCAGCAGTGAAGCCGCAGGGCGGGAAAAACTGTTTTTT
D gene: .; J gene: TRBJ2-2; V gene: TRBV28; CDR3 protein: CASRVSKLTPTGELFF; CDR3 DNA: TGTGCCAGCAGAGTTTCCAAGCTAACCCCGACCGGGGAGCTGTTTTTT
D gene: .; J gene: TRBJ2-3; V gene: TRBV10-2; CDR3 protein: CASSVGWNTDTQYF; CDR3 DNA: TGCGCCAGCAGTGTGGGCTGGAACACAGATACGCAGTATTTT
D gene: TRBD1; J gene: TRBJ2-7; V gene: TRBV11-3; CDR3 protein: CASSRRDRSYEQYF; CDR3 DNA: TGTGCCAGCAGCCGCCGGGACAGATCCTACGAGCAGTACTTC
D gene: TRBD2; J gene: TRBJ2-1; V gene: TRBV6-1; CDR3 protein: CASSERTSVFPEDEQFF; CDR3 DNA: TGTGCCAGCAGTGAGAGGACTAGCGTTTTTCCTGAGGATGAGCAGTTCTTC
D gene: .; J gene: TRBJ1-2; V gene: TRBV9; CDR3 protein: CASSARLTGGYTF; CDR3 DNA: TGTGCCAGCAGCGCCCGCCTCACCGGTGGCTACACCTTC
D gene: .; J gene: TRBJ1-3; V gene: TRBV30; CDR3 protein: CAWSVGGLEYYGNTIYF; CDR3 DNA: TGTGCCTGGAGTGTCGGGGGTTTGGAGTATTATGGAAACACCATATATTTT
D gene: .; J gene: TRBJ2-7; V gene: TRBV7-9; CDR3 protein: CASSPKQGSYEQYF; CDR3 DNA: TGTGCCAGCAGCCCTAAACAGGGTTCCTACGAGCAGTACTTC
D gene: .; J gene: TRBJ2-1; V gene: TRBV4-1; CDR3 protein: CASSQARPGEQFF; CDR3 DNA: TGCGCCAGCAGCCAGGCGCGTCCGGGTGAGCAGTTCTTC
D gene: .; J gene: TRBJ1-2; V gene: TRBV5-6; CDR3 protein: CASSLRTPAYGYTF; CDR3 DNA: TGTGCCAGCAGCTTACGGACACCAGCCTATGGCTACACCTTC
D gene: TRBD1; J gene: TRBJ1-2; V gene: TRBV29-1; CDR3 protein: CSARTGDYGYTF; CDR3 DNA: TGCAGCGCCAGGACAGGGGACTATGGCTACACCTTC
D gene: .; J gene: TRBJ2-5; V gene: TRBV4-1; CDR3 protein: CASSQPWAGAQETQYF; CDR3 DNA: TGCGCCAGCAGCCAACCCTGGGCGGGGGCACAAGAGACCCAGTACTTC
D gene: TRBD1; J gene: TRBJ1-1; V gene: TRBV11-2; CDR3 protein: CASSIAWTGGDGTEAFF; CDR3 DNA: TGTGCCAGCAGCATAGCATGGACAGGGGGCGATGGCACTGAAGCTTTCTTT
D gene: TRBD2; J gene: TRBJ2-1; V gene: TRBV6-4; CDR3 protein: CASSKSETSDYNEQFF; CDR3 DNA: TGTGCCAGCAGTAAAAGCGAGACTAGCGACTACAATGAGCAGTTCTTC
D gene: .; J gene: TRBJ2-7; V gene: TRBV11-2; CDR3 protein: CASTSSGWDSEQYF; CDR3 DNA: TGTGCCAGCACCTCGTCCGGGTGGGACTCCGAGCAGTACTTC
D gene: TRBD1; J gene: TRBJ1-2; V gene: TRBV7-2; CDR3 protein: CASSSLDRDVGYTF; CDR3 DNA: TGTGCCAGCAGCTCGTTGGACAGGGATGTTGGCTACACCTTC
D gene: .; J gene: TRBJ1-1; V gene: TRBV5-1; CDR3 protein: CASSLKPASNTEAFF; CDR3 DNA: TGCGCCAGCAGCCTTAAGCCAGCGTCGAACACTGAAGCTTTCTTT
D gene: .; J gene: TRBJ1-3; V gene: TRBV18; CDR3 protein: CASSPDSSGNTIYF; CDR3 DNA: TGTGCCAGCTCACCGGACAGCTCTGGAAACACCATATATTTT
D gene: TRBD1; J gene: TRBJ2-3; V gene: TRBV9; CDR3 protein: CASRKQGLSTDTQYF; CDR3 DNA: TGTGCCAGCAGGAAACAGGGGCTAAGCACAGATACGCAGTATTTT
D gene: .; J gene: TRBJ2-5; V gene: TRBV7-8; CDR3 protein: CASSFSTGLSETQYF; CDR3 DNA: TGTGCCAGCAGCTTCTCGACAGGTCTGTCGGAGACCCAGTACTTC
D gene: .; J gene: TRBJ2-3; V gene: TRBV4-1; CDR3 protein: CASSQVQTGTQYF; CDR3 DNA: TGCGCCAGCAGCCAAGTTCAAACCGGTACGCAGTATTTT
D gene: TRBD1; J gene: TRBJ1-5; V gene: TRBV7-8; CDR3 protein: CASSFGQGVNQPQHF; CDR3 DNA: TGTGCCAGCAGCTTCGGACAGGGGGTCAATCAGCCCCAGCATTTT
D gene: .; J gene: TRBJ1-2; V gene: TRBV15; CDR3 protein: CATSRSALGEEDYGYTF; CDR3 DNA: TGTGCCACCAGCAGATCCGCGTTGGGGGAGGAGGACTATGGCTACACCTTC
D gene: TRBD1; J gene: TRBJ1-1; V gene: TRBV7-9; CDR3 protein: CASSSGQGRSYTEAFF; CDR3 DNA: TGTGCCAGCAGCTCCGGACAGGGACGGTCTTACACTGAAGCTTTCTTT
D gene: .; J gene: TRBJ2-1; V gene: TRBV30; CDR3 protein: CAWNQGGYNEQFF; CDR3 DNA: TGTGCCTGGAATCAGGGGGGATACAATGAGCAGTTCTTC